A selection of T cell receptor beta chains follows, all from one sample in a study of CD8+ T cells in alopecia areata. Data came from immunoSEQ multiplex PCR; TCRdb stores just in-frame clones and leaves some out. The sample lists about 200,000 clones, about two fifths occurring once. The sequencing used CD4+ T cells sorted from blood, collected at approximately week 30, from a patient treated with tofacitinib. These receptor sequences come from a human donor with alopecia areata. Both conserved end residues are part of each CDR3. The D gene is left open where the match is weak. Clone size is not always given. Where it is, it says once, few, many or a class for expanded clones.

v_gene: TRBV25-1
d_gene: .
j_gene: TRBJ2-3
abundance: .
CDR3aa: CASSEYGRGTDTQYF
CDR3nt: TGTGCCAGCAGTGAATACGGCAGGGGCACAGATACGCAGTATTTT

v_gene: TRBV9
d_gene: .
j_gene: TRBJ1-5
abundance: .
CDR3aa: CASSVVAGGNRGQPQHF
CDR3nt: TGTGCCAGCAGCGTAGTCGCCGGGGGGAACAGAGGTCAGCCCCAGCATTTT

v_gene: TRBV6-6
d_gene: .
j_gene: TRBJ1-1
abundance: few
CDR3aa: CASSTQRTGNTEAFF
CDR3nt: TGTGCCAGCAGTACACAACGAACAGGGAACACTGAAGCTTTCTTT

v_gene: TRBV7-9
d_gene: TRBD1
j_gene: TRBJ2-3
abundance: few
CDR3aa: CASSSGQGNTQYF
CDR3nt: TGTGCCAGCAGCTCCGGACAGGGAAATACGCAGTATTTT

v_gene: TRBV30
d_gene: .
j_gene: TRBJ2-5
abundance: .
CDR3aa: CAWSALRETQYF
CDR3nt: TGTGCCTGGAGCGCCCTTCGGGAGACCCAGTACTTC

v_gene: TRBV5-1
d_gene: .
j_gene: TRBJ2-1
abundance: few
CDR3aa: CASSLVPIPYNEQFF
CDR3nt: TGCGCCAGCAGCTTGGTACCGATTCCTTACAATGAGCAGTTCTTC

v_gene: TRBV7-9
d_gene: TRBD1
j_gene: TRBJ1-1
abundance: .
CDR3aa: CASSIRQGNTEAFF
CDR3nt: TGTGCCAGCAGCATACGACAGGGGAACACTGAAGCTTTCTTT

v_gene: TRBV29-1
d_gene: TRBD1
j_gene: TRBJ1-1
abundance: medium-sized
CDR3aa: CSVGTGLNTEAFF
CDR3nt: TGCAGCGTTGGGACAGGACTAAACACTGAAGCTTTCTTT

v_gene: TRBV4-2
d_gene: TRBD1
j_gene: TRBJ1-2
abundance: once
CDR3aa: CASSQEYRGGWGYTF
CDR3nt: TGTGCCAGCAGCCAAGAATACAGGGGAGGATGGGGCTACACCTTC

v_gene: TRBV11-2
d_gene: TRBD2
j_gene: TRBJ2-3
abundance: few
CDR3aa: CASSLVGGVRTDTQYF
CDR3nt: TGTGCCAGCAGCTTAGTCGGGGGGGTACGCACAGATACGCAGTATTTT

v_gene: TRBV18
d_gene: .
j_gene: TRBJ1-1
abundance: .
CDR3aa: CASSPRNTEAFF
CDR3nt: TGTGCCAGCTCCCCCAGAAACACTGAAGCTTTCTTT

v_gene: TRBV28
d_gene: .
j_gene: TRBJ1-6
abundance: many
CDR3aa: CASSSKPPLHF
CDR3nt: TGTGCCAGCAGTTCCAAACCACCCCTCCACTTT

v_gene: TRBV28
d_gene: .
j_gene: TRBJ2-4
abundance: .
CDR3aa: CATASLNIQYF
CDR3nt: TGTGCCACCGCGAGCTTAAACATTCAGTACTTC

v_gene: TRBV2
d_gene: TRBD2
j_gene: TRBJ2-7
abundance: .
CDR3aa: CASSVRAGGREQYF
CDR3nt: TGTGCCAGCAGCGTTAGAGCGGGGGGGCGTGAGCAGTACTTC

v_gene: TRBV30
d_gene: .
j_gene: TRBJ1-5
abundance: few
CDR3aa: CAWSDSGNQPQHF
CDR3nt: TGTGCCTGGAGTGACAGTGGCAATCAGCCCCAGCATTTT

v_gene: TRBV5-4
d_gene: TRBD1
j_gene: TRBJ1-2
abundance: few
CDR3aa: CASIMGGTGGFGYTF
CDR3nt: TGTGCCAGCATCATGGGAGGGACAGGGGGATTTGGCTACACCTTC

v_gene: TRBV18
d_gene: .
j_gene: TRBJ1-1
abundance: .
CDR3aa: CASSPVHMNTEAFF
CDR3nt: TGTGCCAGCTCACCAGTACACATGAACACTGAAGCTTTCTTT

v_gene: TRBV4-1
d_gene: .
j_gene: TRBJ1-5
abundance: .
CDR3aa: CASSQVGVLQPQHF
CDR3nt: TGCGCCAGCAGCCAAGTCGGGGTGTTACAGCCCCAGCATTTT

v_gene: TRBV4-1
d_gene: .
j_gene: TRBJ1-2
abundance: few
CDR3aa: CASSQLPGGYGYTF
CDR3nt: TGCGCCAGCAGCCAATTGCCCGGGGGGTATGGCTACACCTTC

v_gene: TRBV28
d_gene: .
j_gene: TRBJ2-2
abundance: .
CDR3aa: CASSLSGLHTGELFF
CDR3nt: TGTGCCAGCAGTTTATCGGGACTGCACACCGGGGAGCTGTTTTTT

v_gene: TRBV7-9
d_gene: .
j_gene: TRBJ1-1
abundance: .
CDR3aa: CASSPDAGSWNTEAFF
CDR3nt: TGTGCCAGCAGCCCGGACGCAGGGAGTTGGAACACTGAAGCTTTCTTT

v_gene: TRBV6-5
d_gene: .
j_gene: TRBJ1-2
abundance: .
CDR3aa: CASSYSSGGYTF
CDR3nt: TGTGCCAGCAGTTACTCAAGTGGGGGCTACACCTTC

v_gene: TRBV19
d_gene: .
j_gene: TRBJ1-2
abundance: few
CDR3aa: CASSPVINYGYTF
CDR3nt: TGTGCCAGTAGTCCCGTCATAAACTATGGCTACACCTTC

v_gene: TRBV5-1
d_gene: .
j_gene: TRBJ2-6
abundance: .
CDR3aa: CASSLWGSPSSGANVLTF
CDR3nt: TGCGCCAGCAGCTTGTGGGGGTCTCCTAGCTCTGGGGCCAACGTCCTGACTTTC

v_gene: TRBV20-1
d_gene: .
j_gene: TRBJ2-5
abundance: few
CDR3aa: CSATNRETQYF
CDR3nt: TGCAGTGCCACAAATCGGGAGACCCAGTACTTC

v_gene: TRBV5-1
d_gene: TRBD1
j_gene: TRBJ1-5
abundance: once
CDR3aa: CASSSTGTQPQHF
CDR3nt: TGCGCCAGCAGCTCGACAGGGACTCAGCCCCAGCATTTT

v_gene: TRBV4-1
d_gene: TRBD1
j_gene: TRBJ1-1
abundance: .
CDR3aa: CASSSLGQVRNTEAFF
CDR3nt: TGCGCCAGCAGCTCCCTGGGACAGGTACGGAACACTGAAGCTTTCTTT

v_gene: TRBV7-6
d_gene: TRBD2
j_gene: TRBJ2-1
abundance: few
CDR3aa: CASSLGGEQFF
CDR3nt: TGTGCCAGCAGCTTGGGAGGGGAGCAGTTCTTC

v_gene: TRBV18
d_gene: .
j_gene: TRBJ2-1
abundance: .
CDR3aa: CASSPGPLSYNEQFF
CDR3nt: TGTGCCAGCTCACCTGGGCCCTTATCCTACAATGAGCAGTTCTTC

v_gene: TRBV19
d_gene: .
j_gene: TRBJ1-2
abundance: few
CDR3aa: CASSRSYGYTF
CDR3nt: TGTGCCAGTAGTAGATCGTATGGCTACACCTTC

v_gene: TRBV10-3
d_gene: TRBD1
j_gene: TRBJ1-5
abundance: .
CDR3aa: CAIRDPTGNQPQHF
CDR3nt: TGTGCCATCAGAGACCCGACAGGGAACCAGCCCCAGCATTTT

v_gene: TRBV5-5
d_gene: .
j_gene: TRBJ1-2
abundance: .
CDR3aa: CASSGIANYGYTF
CDR3nt: TGTGCCAGCAGTGGGATTGCTAACTATGGCTACACCTTC

v_gene: TRBV7-8
d_gene: TRBD1
j_gene: TRBJ1-5
abundance: .
CDR3aa: CASSLVGQSNQPQHF
CDR3nt: TGTGCCAGCAGCTTAGTGGGACAGTCCAATCAGCCCCAGCATTTT

v_gene: TRBV9
d_gene: .
j_gene: TRBJ1-5
abundance: .
CDR3aa: CASSVGTVNQPQHF
CDR3nt: TGTGCCAGCAGCGTAGGGACGGTTAATCAGCCCCAGCATTTT

v_gene: TRBV7-9
d_gene: .
j_gene: TRBJ1-1
abundance: few
CDR3aa: CASSSAGTYEAFF
CDR3nt: TGTGCCAGCAGCTCGGCCGGGACATACGAAGCTTTCTTT

v_gene: TRBV6-1
d_gene: .
j_gene: TRBJ2-5
abundance: .
CDR3aa: CASSSLRDTDF
CDR3nt: TGTGCCAGCAGCTCACTCCGGGACACGGACTTC

v_gene: TRBV10-3
d_gene: TRBD1
j_gene: TRBJ2-2
abundance: few
CDR3aa: CAIKRQGTGELFF
CDR3nt: TGTGCCATCAAGCGACAGGGAACCGGGGAGCTGTTTTTT

v_gene: TRBV29-1
d_gene: TRBD1
j_gene: TRBJ1-5
abundance: few
CDR3aa: CSVRQGMEPQHF
CDR3nt: TGCAGCGTCAGACAGGGGATGGAGCCCCAGCATTTT

v_gene: TRBV6-5
d_gene: .
j_gene: TRBJ1-3
abundance: few
CDR3aa: CASSRDTISGNTIYF
CDR3nt: TGTGCCAGCAGTCGGGACACAATCTCTGGAAACACCATATATTTT

v_gene: TRBV6-6
d_gene: .
j_gene: TRBJ1-2
abundance: .
CDR3aa: CASSYSDTRTGYTF
CDR3nt: TGTGCCAGCAGTTACTCTGACACCCGGACTGGCTACACCTTC

v_gene: TRBV18
d_gene: .
j_gene: TRBJ1-5
abundance: .
CDR3aa: CASSPPGGRIQPQHF
CDR3nt: TGTGCCAGCTCACCACCTGGGGGGCGGATTCAGCCCCAGCATTTT

v_gene: TRBV19
d_gene: .
j_gene: TRBJ2-2
abundance: few
CDR3aa: CASSIQANTGELFF
CDR3nt: TGTGCCAGTAGTATACAAGCGAACACCGGGGAGCTGTTTTTT

v_gene: TRBV6-5
d_gene: TRBD2
j_gene: TRBJ2-7
abundance: few
CDR3aa: CASSRPLAGESEQYF
CDR3nt: TGTGCCAGCAGTCGCCCTTTAGCGGGAGAGAGCGAGCAGTACTTC

v_gene: TRBV4-1
d_gene: .
j_gene: TRBJ2-5
abundance: .
CDR3aa: CASSQGPATGTSETQYF
CDR3nt: TGCGCCAGCAGCCAAGGCCCCGCCACAGGTACCTCAGAGACCCAGTACTTC